The 4 T cell receptor beta chains listed next were all sequenced from one sample in a study of graft-versus-host responses after intestinal transplantation. The antigens for these receptors are not known. Libraries were prepared by immunoSEQ multiplex PCR; TCRdb keeps only in-frame clonotypes and omits some of them. The top ten hold around 8% of the sample, which has some 70,000 clones, around 87% seen once. The sample here was unstimulated CD8+ T cells sorted from spleen or lymph node cells, taken before transplant. These receptors came from a human donor who was the organ donor for an intestinal transplant.

The chain is built from TRBV4-1 and TRBJ2-3; 7 positions agree with TRBD1. The V gene's germline CDR1 is MGHRA and CDR2 YSYEKL. V was clipped by 3 bases and J by 4 bases; unmatched bases: 7. This CDR3 has 15 amino acids. CDR3 protein: CASSHEDRTSDTQYF. The CDR3 DNA reads TGCGCCAGCAGCCACGAGGACAGGACCTCAGATACGCAGTATTTT.

The V gene is TRBV4-2, the J gene TRBJ1-1; D gene ambiguous. The CDR3 is 16 residues long. Per the germline V gene, CDR1 is LGHNA and CDR2 is YNFKEQ. V was trimmed by 2 bases and J by 1 base, leaving 14 bases between them. Written as DNA, the CDR3 is TGTGCCAGCAGCCAACTTCCATTCAATGAGAACACTGAAGCTTTCTTT. Translation gives CASSQLPFNENTEAFF.

This rearrangement joins TRBV27 to TRBJ2-5; 7 bases map to TRBD1. The CDR3 has 16 residues. Germline lookup yields CDR1 MNHEY and CDR2 SMNVEV (reference sequence). The V and J ends lost 4 bases and 1 base, in that order; junction bases with no gene match: 9. CDR3: CASSSATGWGQETQYF. CDR3 sequence (DNA): TGTGCCAGCAGTTCAGCGACAGGGTGGGGCCAAGAGACCCAGTACTTC.

The V gene is TRBV9, the J gene TRBJ2-7, with unresolved D. Trimming stripped 4 bases from V and 7 bases from J, with 9 bases between. CDR1 is SGDLS and CDR2 is YYNGEE in the germline V gene. CDR3 length equals 11 residues. Here the CDR3 reads CASSSPGEQYF. For the CDR3, the DNA is TGTGCCAGCAGCTCACCCGGGGAGCAGTACTTC.